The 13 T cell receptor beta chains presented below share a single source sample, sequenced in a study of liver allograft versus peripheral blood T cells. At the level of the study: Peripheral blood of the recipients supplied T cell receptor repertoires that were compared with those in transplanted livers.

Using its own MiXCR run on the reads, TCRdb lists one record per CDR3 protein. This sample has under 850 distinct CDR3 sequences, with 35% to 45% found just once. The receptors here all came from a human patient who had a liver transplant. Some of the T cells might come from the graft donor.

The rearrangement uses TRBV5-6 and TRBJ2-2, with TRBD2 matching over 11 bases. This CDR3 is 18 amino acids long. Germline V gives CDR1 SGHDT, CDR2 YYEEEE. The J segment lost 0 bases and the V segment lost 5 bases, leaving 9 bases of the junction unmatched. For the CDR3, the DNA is TGTGCCAGCAGATTTGGGACTAGCGGAGAGACGAACACCGGGGAGCTGTTTTTT. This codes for CASRFGTSGETNTGELFF.

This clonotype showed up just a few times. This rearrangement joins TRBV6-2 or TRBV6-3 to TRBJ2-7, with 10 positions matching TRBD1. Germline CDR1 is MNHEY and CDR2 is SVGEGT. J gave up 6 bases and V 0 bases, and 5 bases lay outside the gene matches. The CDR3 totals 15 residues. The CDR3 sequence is CASSYSVGQGTEQYF. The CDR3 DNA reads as TGTGCCAGCAGTTACTCGGTGGGACAGGGGACCGAGCAGTACTTC.

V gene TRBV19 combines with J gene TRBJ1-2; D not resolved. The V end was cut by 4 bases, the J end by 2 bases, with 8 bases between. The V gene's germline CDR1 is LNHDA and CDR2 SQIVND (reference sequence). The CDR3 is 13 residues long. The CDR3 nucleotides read TGTGCCAGTAGTACCCGTGGGAACTATGGCTACACCTTC. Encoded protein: CASSTRGNYGYTF.

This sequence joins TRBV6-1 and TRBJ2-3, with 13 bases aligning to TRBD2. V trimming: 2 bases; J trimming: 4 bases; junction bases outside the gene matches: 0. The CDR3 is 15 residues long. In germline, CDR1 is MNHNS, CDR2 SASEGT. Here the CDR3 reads CASSETSGGADTQYF. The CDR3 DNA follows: TGTGCCAGCAGTGAAACTAGCGGGGGGGCAGATACGCAGTATTTT.

In DNA, the CDR3 is TGTGCCAGCAGCTTAGGGGGTGAAAAACTGTTTTTT. As protein: CASSLGGEKLFF. The chain employs TRBV7-9 and TRBJ1-4; D gene unclear. V was trimmed by 1 base and J by 7 bases, leaving 4 bases between them. The V gene's germline CDR1 is SEHNR and CDR2 FQNEAQ (reference sequence). The CDR3 has 12 residues.

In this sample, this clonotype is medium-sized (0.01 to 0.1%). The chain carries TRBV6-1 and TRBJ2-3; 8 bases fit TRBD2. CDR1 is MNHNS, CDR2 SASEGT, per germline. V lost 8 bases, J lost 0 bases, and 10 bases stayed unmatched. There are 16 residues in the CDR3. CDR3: CASEPIAGTSTDTQYF. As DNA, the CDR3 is TGTGCCAGCGAACCCATAGCGGGAACTAGCACAGATACGCAGTATTTT.

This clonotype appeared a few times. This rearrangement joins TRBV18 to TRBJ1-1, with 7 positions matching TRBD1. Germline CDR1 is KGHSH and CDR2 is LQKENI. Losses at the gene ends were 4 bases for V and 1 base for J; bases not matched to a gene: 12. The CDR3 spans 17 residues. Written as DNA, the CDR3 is TGTGCCAGCTCACGGGGGGCAGGGGGATTTGGGAACACTGAAGCTTTCTTT. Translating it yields CASSRGAGGFGNTEAFF.

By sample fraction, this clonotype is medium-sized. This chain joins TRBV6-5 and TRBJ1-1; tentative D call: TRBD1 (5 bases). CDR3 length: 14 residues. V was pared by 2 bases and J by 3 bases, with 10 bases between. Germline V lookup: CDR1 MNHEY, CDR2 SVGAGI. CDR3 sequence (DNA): TGTGCCAGCAGTTACCAGGGCGTCGACACTGAAGCTTTCTTT. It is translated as CASSYQGVDTEAFF.

CDR3 amino acids: CSVEAPGAAGYGYTF. The CDR3 DNA follows: TGCAGCGTTGAAGCCCCAGGGGCGGCGGGCTATGGCTACACCTTC. The gene calls are TRBV29-1 and TRBJ1-2, with D possibly matching TRBD1 (6 bases). Deletions cut 1 base from V and 4 bases from J, with 16 bases between. CDR3 length: 15 amino acids. CDR1 is SQVTM, CDR2 ANQGSEA, per germline.

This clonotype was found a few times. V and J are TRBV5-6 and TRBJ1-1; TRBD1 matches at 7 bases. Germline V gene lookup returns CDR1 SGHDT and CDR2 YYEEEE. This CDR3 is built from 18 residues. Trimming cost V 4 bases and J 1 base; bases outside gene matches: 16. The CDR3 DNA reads TGTGCCAGCAGCCCTCAGGGGGACCCCGTCGATTGGAACACTGAAGCTTTCTTT. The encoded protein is CASSPQGDPVDWNTEAFF.

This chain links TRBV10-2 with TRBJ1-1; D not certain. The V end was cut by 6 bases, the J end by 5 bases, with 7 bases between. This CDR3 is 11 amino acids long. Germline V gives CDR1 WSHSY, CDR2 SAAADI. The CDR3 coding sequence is TGCGCCAGCAGACGAGGGACTGAAGCTTTCTTT. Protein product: CASRRGTEAFF.

In nucleotides, the CDR3 is TGTGCCAGCAGTTGGCAGGGCGGAGAGCAGTTCTTC. Amino acid sequence: CASSWQGGEQFF. V gene TRBV6-1 combines with J gene TRBJ2-1; tentative D call: TRBD1 (5 bases). CDR3 size: 12 residues. Trimming took 5 bases from V and 10 from J, leaving 12 bases between them. Germline assignment: CDR1 MNHNS and CDR2 SASEGT.

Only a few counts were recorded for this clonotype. CDR3: CASSSPLLAGDREQYF. The CDR3, as DNA: TGTGCCAGCAGTTCTCCCCTACTAGCGGGGGATCGCGAGCAGTACTTC. The J gene is TRBJ2-7, the V gene TRBV6-2 or TRBV6-3; TRBD2 aligns across 11 bases. The germline V gene encodes CDR1 MNHEY and CDR2 SVGEGT. The CDR3 covers 16 residues. V lost 4 bases to trimming and J lost 6 bases; unmatched junction nucleotides: 11.